This T cell receptor beta chain was identified in a study of technical replicates of blood from a few donors. With respect to this clone: Other DNA sequences in this sample translate to the same CDR3.

Method: immunoSEQ multiplex PCR; TCRdb's copy keeps in-frame clones and lacks some. The sample holds about 100,000 clones, about 95% seen once. In germline, CDR1 is SGHRS, CDR2 YFSETQ. The V end was cut by 0 bases, the J end by 8 bases, with 11 bases between. CDR3 length: 14 amino acids. The sequence came from a human donor in good health. The sample comprised T cells isolated from PBMCs. The gene calls are TRBV5-1 and TRBJ1-4; D may be TRBD1 (5 bases). CDR3 residues: CASSLGQGNEKLFF. CDR3 in DNA: TGCGCCAGCAGCTTGGGTCAGGGTAACGAAAAACTGTTTTTT.